Shown below are 25 T cell receptor beta chains from a single sample sequenced in a study. TCRdb re-called the RT-PCR reads through MiXCR, storing one row per CDR3 protein. The sample lists about 680,000 distinct CDR3 sequences, 12% to 15% occurring once. The sequenced sample consisted of memory CD4+ T cells from blood. Receptors were obtained from a female donor in good health, serving as a healthy control.

This clonotype occurred a few times. The chain combines TRBV4-2 with TRBJ2-3; 8 nucleotides match TRBD1. J lost 3 bases, V lost 1 base, and 6 bases had no gene match. Looked up from germline, CDR1 is LGHNA and CDR2 is YNFKEQ. The CDR3 extends over 16 amino acids. The chain's CDR3 is CASSQGAGGSTDTQYF. CDR3 in DNA: TGTGCCAGCAGCCAAGGCGCAGGGGGCTCGACAGATACGCAGTATTTT.

This clonotype showed up many times. This chain links TRBV3-1 with TRBJ2-1, with 13 bases aligning to TRBD2. V dropped 8 bases and J dropped 3; count of bases not matched to a gene: 4. The CDR3 contains 15 residues. Germline CDR1 and CDR2: LGHDT and YNNKEL (reference sequence). CDR3 protein: CASARTSGSYNEQFF. CDR3 DNA: TGTGCCAGCGCCCGGACTAGCGGGAGCTACAATGAGCAGTTCTTC.

This clonotype was found a few times. The chain combines TRBV13 with TRBJ2-7, with a possible D match to TRBD2 (6 bases). The CDR3 runs to 16 residues. V was shortened by 4 bases and J by 3 bases, with 19 bases between the two germline ends. Germline V lookup: CDR1 PRHDT, CDR2 FYEKMQ (reference sequence). CDR3 sequence: CASSSQGVGGFYEQYF. In nucleotides, the CDR3 is TGTGCCAGCAGCTCCCAAGGGGTGGGGGGATTCTACGAGCAGTACTTC.

This sequence joins TRBV20-1 and TRBJ1-2, with D maybe TRBD1 (5 bases). Between the trimmed V and J ends, which lost 3 bases and 3 bases, there was a span of 14 bases. Germline-derived CDR1 and CDR2 are DFQATT and SNEGSKA (reference sequence). The CDR3 runs to 14 residues. CDR3 amino acids: CSARKEGTDYGYTF. In DNA form, the CDR3 reads TGCAGTGCTAGGAAGGAAGGGACGGACTATGGCTACACCTTC.

The chain has TRBV18 and TRBJ1-1; D gene ambiguous. Germline assignment: CDR1 KGHSH and CDR2 LQKENI. The V gene lost 0 bases and the J gene lost 4 bases, with 6 bases spanning the gap. This CDR3 spans 13 amino acids. The DNA for the CDR3 is TGTGCCAGCTCACCACCGGGTTCCACTGAAGCTTTCTTT. Amino acids: CASSPPGSTEAFF.

This clonotype appeared a few times. The chain employs TRBV20-1 and TRBJ2-3, with TRBD1 as a possible D gene (5 bases). Trimming took 0 bases from V and 4 from J, leaving 17 bases between them. The germline gives CDR1 DFQATT, CDR2 SNEGSKA (reference sequence). CDR3 length: 16 amino acids. The CDR3 nucleotides are TGCAGTGCTAGAGATTTACAGGATCCCGTGGCAGATACGCAGTATTTT. This sequence encodes CSARDLQDPVADTQYF.

This clonotype has at least ten counts. This chain joins TRBV5-1 and TRBJ2-1, with D perhaps TRBD1 (5 bases). CDR3 length: 15 residues. V lost 1 base and J 5 bases, leaving 13 bases between the germline ends. The germline V gene encodes CDR1 SGHRS and CDR2 YFSETQ. CDR3 region: CASSLQAGHDNEQFF. The CDR3 DNA follows: TGCGCCAGCAGCTTGCAAGCCGGACACGACAATGAGCAGTTCTTC. Full variable domain (remainder filled in from reference TRBV5-1 and TRBJ2-1): KAGVTQTPRYLIKTRGQQVTLSCSPISGHRSVSWYQQTPGQGLQFLFEYFSETQRNKGNFPGRFSGRQFSNSRSEMNVSTLELGDSALYLCASSLQAGHDNEQFFGPGTRLTVL.

The V gene is TRBV27, the J gene TRBJ1-1, with 7 bases aligning to TRBD1. The CDR3 runs 15 residues. V lost 0 bases to trimming and J lost 5 bases; unmatched junction nucleotides: 6. Germline V gene sequence: CDR1 MNHEY, CDR2 SMNVEV (reference sequence). CDR3 sequence (DNA): TGTGCCAGCAGTTTATCCGACAGGGCAGGTACTGAAGCTTTCTTT. Amino acids: CASSLSDRAGTEAFF.

The chain joins TRBV24-1 to TRBJ2-3, with TRBD2 identical over 11 bases. Trimming at V came to 1 base and at J to 6 bases, leaving 8 bases not matched to a gene. Germline-derived CDR1 and CDR2 are KGHDR and SFDVKD. The CDR3 runs to 17 residues. DNA of the CDR3: TGTGCCACCAGTGATTTCCCCAGTAGCGGGAGGGGCGATACGCAGTATTTT. Translating gives CATSDFPSSGRGDTQYF.

This clonotype was observed a few times. Here the CDR3 DNA reads TGTGCCAGCTCACCGACTGAAAGGGGTTCACCCCTCCACTTT. It is translated as CASSPTERGSPLHF. V gene TRBV18 combines with J gene TRBJ1-6, with TRBD1 as a possible D gene (5 bases). The CDR3 contains 14 residues. V was trimmed by 3 bases and J by 9 bases, leaving 12 bases between them. Germline lookup yields CDR1 KGHSH and CDR2 LQKENI.

The chain employs TRBV5-1 and TRBJ2-7, with TRBD1 identical over 9 bases. The CDR3 runs to 14 residues. V shed 4 bases and J 6 bases; nucleotides not matched to a gene: 8. The germline gives CDR1 SGHRS, CDR2 YFSETQ. As DNA, the CDR3 is TGCGCCAGCAGCATATCGGGACAGGGAAGCGAGCAGTACTTC. This sequence encodes CASSISGQGSEQYF.

This rearrangement joins TRBV12-3 or TRBV12-4 to TRBJ1-2; maybe TRBD1 (6 bases). The CDR3 spans 14 residues. Trimming pared 3 bases from V and 0 bases from J, leaving 8 bases between. In DNA form, the CDR3 reads TGTGCCAGCAGTTTGGGACACGCTAACTATGGCTACACCTTC. Translated: CASSLGHANYGYTF.

This clonotype occurred a few times. V usage is TRBV11-2 and J usage is TRBJ2-1, with D possibly being TRBD1 or TRBD2 (5 bases each). The CDR3 is 14 residues long. V was shortened by 2 bases and J by 3 bases, with 8 bases between the two germline ends. Looked up from germline, CDR1 is SGHAT and CDR2 is FQNNGV. The CDR3 loop reads CASSLRDLYNEQFF. The DNA of the CDR3 is TGTGCCAGCAGCTTAAGGGACCTCTACAATGAGCAGTTCTTC.

This chain links TRBV28 with TRBJ1-1, with D hard to call. CDR3 length: 12 residues. The germline V gene encodes CDR1 MDHEN and CDR2 SYDVKM. V lost 6 bases and J 3 bases, leaving 8 bases between the germline ends. CDR3 sequence: CASRSVDTEAFF. The CDR3 DNA is TGTGCCAGCAGGTCAGTAGACACTGAAGCTTTCTTT.

This clonotype occurred a few times. The gene calls are TRBV6-6 and TRBJ1-1; 7 nucleotides align to TRBD1. Germline V gene lookup returns CDR1 MNHNY and CDR2 SVGAGI (reference sequence). The CDR3 is 16 residues long. Losses at the gene ends were 4 bases for V and 5 bases for J; bases not matched to a gene: 13. For the CDR3, the DNA is TGTGCCAGCAGTTCCCAAGCAACAGGGGTTCGGACTGAAGCTTTCTTT. Its translation is CASSSQATGVRTEAFF.

Only a few counts were recorded for this clonotype. The V call is TRBV29-1, the J call TRBJ1-1, with 9 bases matching TRBD1. CDR3 length equals 14 residues. Germline CDR1 and CDR2: SQVTM and ANQGSEA. Unmatched junction bases numbered 12, after V lost 8 bases and J lost 5 bases. The DNA for the CDR3 is TGCAGCTTCTTTATGGGGACAGGGAAAACTGAAGCTTTCTTT. It is translated as CSFFMGTGKTEAFF.

This clonotype was seen repeatedly, ten times or more. The chain recombines TRBV20-1 with TRBJ2-4; either TRBD1 or TRBD2 may fit D (5 bases each). V was clipped by 0 bases and J by 6 bases, with 15 bases between them. The CDR3 consists of 15 residues. Per germline, CDR1 DFQATT and CDR2 SNEGSKA (reference sequence). CDR3 nucleotide sequence: TGCAGTGCTAGAGATTGGGGGTCATACTCAAACATTCAGTACTTC. Encoded protein: CSARDWGSYSNIQYF.

The genes are TRBV30 and TRBJ2-3; the D gene is possibly TRBD1 (5 bases). CDR3 size: 13 residues. Germline CDR1 GTSNPN, CDR2 SVGIG (reference sequence). V was pared by 5 bases and J by 3 bases, with 12 bases between. The CDR3 spells CAWHNPGTDTQYF. CDR3 in DNA: TGTGCCTGGCATAACCCAGGGACAGATACGCAGTATTTT. Together with reference TRBV30 and TRBJ2-3, the CDR3 gives the full variable domain: SQTIHQWPATLVQPVGSPLSLECTVEGTSNPNLYWYRQAAGRGLQLLFYSVGIGQISSEVPQNLSASRPQDRQFILSSKKLLLSDSGFYLCAWHNPGTDTQYFGPGTRLTVL.

The table lists this clonotype with a few counts. The V gene is TRBV7-8, the J gene TRBJ2-1; D remains ambiguous. The CDR3 is 14 residues long. V lost 1 base and J 2 bases, leaving 6 bases between the germline ends. Germline-derived CDR1 and CDR2 are SGHVS and FQNEAQ. CDR3 sequence: CASSLVLTYNEQFF. As DNA, the CDR3 is TGTGCCAGCAGCTTAGTTCTAACCTACAATGAGCAGTTCTTC.

This sequence joins TRBV7-3 and TRBJ1-1, with D unresolved. Per germline, CDR1 SGHTA and CDR2 FQGTGA. This CDR3 is 15 amino acids long. Trimming shortened V by 2 bases and J by 1 base, and 11 bases separated the two germline ends. In nucleotides, the CDR3 is TGTGCCAGCAGCTTAGCCCCGCATACGAACACTGAAGCTTTCTTT. Amino acid sequence: CASSLAPHTNTEAFF. Based on the CDR3 plus reference TRBV7-3 and TRBJ1-1, the full variable domain is GAGVSQTPSNKVTEKGKYVELRCDPISGHTALYWYRQSLGQGPEFLIYFQGTGAADDSGLPNDRFFAVRPEGSVSTLKIQRTERGDSAVYLCASSLAPHTNTEAFFGQGTRLTVV.

The sample holds many counts of this clonotype. The V and J genes are TRBV6-5 and TRBJ2-7, with no clear D. Trimming pared 7 bases from V and 2 bases from J, leaving 9 bases between. Germline lookup yields CDR1 MNHEY and CDR2 SVGAGI. The CDR3 length is 12 residues. This CDR3 reads CASTGSTYEQYF. The CDR3 region has the DNA TGTGCCAGCACGGGTAGCACCTACGAGCAGTACTTC.

This clonotype was seen more than once but under ten times. The V and J genes are TRBV12-3 or TRBV12-4 and TRBJ1-2; 9 bases map to TRBD1. The CDR3 extends over 13 amino acids. V trimming: 7 bases; J trimming: 7 bases; junction bases outside the gene matches: 7. The CDR3 nucleotides are TGTGCCAGCACTCACAGGGGGCCGATTGGCTACACCTTC. Amino acid sequence: CASTHRGPIGYTF.

This clonotype was detected many times. The chain uses TRBV15 and TRBJ2-3, with D perhaps matching TRBD1 (5 bases). The length of the CDR3 is 13 residues. Germline V gene lookup returns CDR1 LNHNV and CDR2 YYDKDF (reference sequence). V lost 9 bases to trimming and J lost 4 bases, with 14 bases between them. For the CDR3, the DNA is TGTGCCACGTCCCCAAGGGGCTCAGATACGCAGTATTTT. This sequence encodes CATSPRGSDTQYF.

The V and J genes are TRBV5-1 and TRBJ1-2; D is unclear. V lost 0 bases to trimming and J lost 4 bases, with 10 bases between them. CDR1 is SGHRS and CDR2 is YFSETQ in the germline V gene. The CDR3 runs to 14 residues. CDR3 loop: CASSLAQNLYGYTF. The CDR3 DNA follows: TGCGCCAGCAGCTTGGCCCAAAACCTCTATGGCTACACCTTC. Full variable domain (outside the CDR3, taken from reference TRBV5-1 and TRBJ1-2): KAGVTQTPRYLIKTRGQQVTLSCSPISGHRSVSWYQQTPGQGLQFLFEYFSETQRNKGNFPGRFSGRQFSNSRSEMNVSTLELGDSALYLCASSLAQNLYGYTFGSGTRLTVV.

Only a few counts were recorded for this clonotype. The chain uses TRBV5-6 and TRBJ2-7; 8 positions match TRBD1. The CDR3 extends over 14 amino acids. The J segment lost 3 bases and the V segment lost 3 bases, leaving 5 bases of the junction unmatched. Germline values: CDR1 SGHDT, CDR2 YYEEEE. CDR3: CASSWDRSIYEQYF. The CDR3, as DNA: TGTGCCAGCAGCTGGGACAGGTCGATCTACGAGCAGTACTTC. Supplemented by reference TRBV5-6 and TRBJ2-7, the full variable domain reads DAGVTQSPTHLIKTRGQQVTLRCSPKSGHDTVSWYQQALGQGPQFIFQYYEEEERQRGNFPDRFSGHQFPNYSSELNVNALLLGDSALYLCASSWDRSIYEQYFGPGTRLTVT.